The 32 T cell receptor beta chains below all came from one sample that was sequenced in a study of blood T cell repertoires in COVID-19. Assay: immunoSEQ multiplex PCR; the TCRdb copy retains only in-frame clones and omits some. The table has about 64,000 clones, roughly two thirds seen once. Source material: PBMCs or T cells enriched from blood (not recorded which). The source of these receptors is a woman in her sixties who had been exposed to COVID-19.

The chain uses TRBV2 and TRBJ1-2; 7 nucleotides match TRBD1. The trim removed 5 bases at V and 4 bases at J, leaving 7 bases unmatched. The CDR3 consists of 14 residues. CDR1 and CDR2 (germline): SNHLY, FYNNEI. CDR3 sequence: CASSPGTATYGYTF. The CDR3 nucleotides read TGTGCCAGCAGTCCCGGGACAGCGACCTATGGCTACACCTTC.

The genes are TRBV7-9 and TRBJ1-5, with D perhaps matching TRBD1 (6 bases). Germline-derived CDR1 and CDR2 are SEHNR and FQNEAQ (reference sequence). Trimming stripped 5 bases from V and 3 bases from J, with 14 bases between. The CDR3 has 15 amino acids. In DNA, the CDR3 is TGTGCCAGCAGCAAACAGGGCCAGGTCAATCAGCCCCAGCATTTT. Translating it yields CASSKQGQVNQPQHF.

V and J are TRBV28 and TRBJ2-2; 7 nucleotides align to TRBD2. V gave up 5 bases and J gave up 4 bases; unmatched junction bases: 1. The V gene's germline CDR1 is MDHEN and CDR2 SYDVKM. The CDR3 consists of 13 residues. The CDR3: CASSPGGTGELFF. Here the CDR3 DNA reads TGTGCCAGCAGTCCGGGAGGCACCGGGGAGCTGTTTTTT.

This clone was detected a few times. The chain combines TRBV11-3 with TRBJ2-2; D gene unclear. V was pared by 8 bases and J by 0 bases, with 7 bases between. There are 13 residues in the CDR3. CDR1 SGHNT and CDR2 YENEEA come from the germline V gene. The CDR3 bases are TGTGCCAGCGGCGCGGCGAACACCGGGGAGCTGTTTTTT. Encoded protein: CASGAANTGELFF.

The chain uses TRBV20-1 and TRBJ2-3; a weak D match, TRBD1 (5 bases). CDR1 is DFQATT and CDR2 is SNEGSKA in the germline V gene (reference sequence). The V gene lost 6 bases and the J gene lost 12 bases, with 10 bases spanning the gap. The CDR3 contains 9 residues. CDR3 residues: CSAGGAQYF. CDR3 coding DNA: TGCAGTGCCGGTGGGGCCCAGTATTTT.

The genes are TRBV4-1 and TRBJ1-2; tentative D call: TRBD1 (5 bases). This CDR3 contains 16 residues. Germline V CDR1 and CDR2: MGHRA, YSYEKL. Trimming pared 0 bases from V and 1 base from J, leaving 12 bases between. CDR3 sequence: CASSQEGNQGNYGYTF. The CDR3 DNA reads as TGCGCCAGCAGCCAAGAAGGAAACCAGGGTAACTATGGCTACACCTTC.

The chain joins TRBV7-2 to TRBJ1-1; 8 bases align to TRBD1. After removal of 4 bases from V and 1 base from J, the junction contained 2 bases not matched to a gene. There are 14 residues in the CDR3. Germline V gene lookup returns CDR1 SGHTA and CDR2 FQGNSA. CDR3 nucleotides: TGTGCCAGCAGCTCCGACAGGGGGAACACTGAAGCTTTCTTT. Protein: CASSSDRGNTEAFF.

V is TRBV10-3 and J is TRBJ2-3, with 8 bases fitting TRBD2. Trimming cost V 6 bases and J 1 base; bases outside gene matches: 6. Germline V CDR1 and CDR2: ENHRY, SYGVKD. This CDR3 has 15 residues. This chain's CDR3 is CAISPGTRGTDTQYF. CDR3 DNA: TGTGCCATCAGCCCCGGGACTAGGGGCACAGATACGCAGTATTTT.

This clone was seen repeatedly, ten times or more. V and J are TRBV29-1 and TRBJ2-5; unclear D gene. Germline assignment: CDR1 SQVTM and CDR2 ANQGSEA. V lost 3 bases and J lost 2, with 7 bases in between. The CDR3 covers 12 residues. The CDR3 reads CSVDSAQETQYF. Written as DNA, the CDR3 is TGCAGCGTTGACAGCGCTCAAGAGACCCAGTACTTC. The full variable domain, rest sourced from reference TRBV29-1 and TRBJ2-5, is SAVISQKPSRDICQRGTSLTIQCQVDSQVTMMFWYRQQPGQSLTLIATANQGSEATYESGFVIDKFPISRPNLTFSTLTVSNMSPEDSSIYLCSVDSAQETQYFGPGTRLLVL.

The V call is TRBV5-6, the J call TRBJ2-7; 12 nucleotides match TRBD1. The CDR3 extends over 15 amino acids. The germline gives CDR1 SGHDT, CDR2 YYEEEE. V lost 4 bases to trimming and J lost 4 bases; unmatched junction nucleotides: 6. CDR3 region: CASSIPGQGAYEQYF. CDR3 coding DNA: TGTGCCAGCAGCATCCCGGGACAGGGGGCTTACGAGCAGTACTTC.

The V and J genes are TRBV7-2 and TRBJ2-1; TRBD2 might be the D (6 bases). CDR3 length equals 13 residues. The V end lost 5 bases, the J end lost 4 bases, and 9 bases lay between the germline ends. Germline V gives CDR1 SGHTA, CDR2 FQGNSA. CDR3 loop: CASSPGGYNEQFF. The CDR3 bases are TGTGCCAGCAGCCCCGGGGGATACAATGAGCAGTTCTTC.

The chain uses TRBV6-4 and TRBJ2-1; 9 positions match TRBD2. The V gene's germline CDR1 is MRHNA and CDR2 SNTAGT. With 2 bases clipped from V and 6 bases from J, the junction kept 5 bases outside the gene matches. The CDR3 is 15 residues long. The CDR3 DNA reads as TGTGCCAGCAGTGACAGGGCGGGAGGGGGCAATGAGCAGTTCTTC. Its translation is CASSDRAGGGNEQFF.

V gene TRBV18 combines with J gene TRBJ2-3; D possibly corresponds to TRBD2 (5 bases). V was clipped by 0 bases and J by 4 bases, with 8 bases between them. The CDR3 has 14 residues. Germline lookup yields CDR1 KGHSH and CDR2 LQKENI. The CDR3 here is CASSPPGGPDTQYF. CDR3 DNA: TGTGCCAGCTCACCACCAGGCGGGCCAGATACGCAGTATTTT.

Here the CDR3 reads CASSRSSLRETQYF. In DNA, the CDR3 is TGTGCCAGCAGCCGATCTAGCCTCCGAGAGACCCAGTACTTC. J is TRBJ2-5 and V is TRBV14; a weak D match, TRBD2 (5 bases). Germline V lookup: CDR1 SGHDN, CDR2 FVKESK. V was trimmed by 4 bases and J by 4 bases, leaving 13 bases between them. The CDR3 contains 14 residues.

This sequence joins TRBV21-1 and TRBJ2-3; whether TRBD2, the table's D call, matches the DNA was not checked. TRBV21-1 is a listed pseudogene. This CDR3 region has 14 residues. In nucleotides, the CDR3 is TGTGCCAGCAGCAAAGCGGGAGGCACAGATACGCAGTATTTT. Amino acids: CASSKAGGTDTQYF.

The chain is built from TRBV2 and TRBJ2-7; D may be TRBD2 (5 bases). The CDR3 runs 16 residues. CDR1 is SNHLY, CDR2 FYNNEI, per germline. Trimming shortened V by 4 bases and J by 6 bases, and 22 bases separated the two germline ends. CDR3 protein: CASSVSSSNRVIEQYF. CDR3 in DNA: TGTGCCAGCAGTGTTTCTAGCAGTAATCGGGTTATCGAGCAGTACTTC.

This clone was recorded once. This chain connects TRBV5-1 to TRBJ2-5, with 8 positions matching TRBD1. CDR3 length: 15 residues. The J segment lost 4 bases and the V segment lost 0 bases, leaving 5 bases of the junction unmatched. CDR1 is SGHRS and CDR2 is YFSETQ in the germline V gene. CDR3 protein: CASSLAIQGGETQYF. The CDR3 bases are TGCGCCAGCAGCTTGGCCATACAGGGGGGAGAGACCCAGTACTTC.

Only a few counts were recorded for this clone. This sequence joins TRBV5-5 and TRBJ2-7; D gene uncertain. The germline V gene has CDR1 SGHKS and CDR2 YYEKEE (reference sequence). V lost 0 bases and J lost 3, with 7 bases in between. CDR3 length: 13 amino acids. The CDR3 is CASSLDGGYEQYF. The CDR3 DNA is TGTGCCAGCAGCTTGGATGGCGGCTACGAGCAGTACTTC. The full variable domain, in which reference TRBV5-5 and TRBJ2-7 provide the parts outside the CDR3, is DAGVTQSPTHLIKTRGQQVTLRCSPISGHKSVSWYQQVLGQGPQFIFQYYEKEERGRGNFPDRFSARQFPNYSSELNVNALLLGDSALYLCASSLDGGYEQYFGPGTRLTVT.

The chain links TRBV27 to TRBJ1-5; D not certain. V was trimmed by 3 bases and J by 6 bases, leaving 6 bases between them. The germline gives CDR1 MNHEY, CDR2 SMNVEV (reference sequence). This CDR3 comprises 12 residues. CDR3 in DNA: TGTGCCAGCAGTTTGCGGGGTCAGCCCCAGCATTTT. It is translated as CASSLRGQPQHF.

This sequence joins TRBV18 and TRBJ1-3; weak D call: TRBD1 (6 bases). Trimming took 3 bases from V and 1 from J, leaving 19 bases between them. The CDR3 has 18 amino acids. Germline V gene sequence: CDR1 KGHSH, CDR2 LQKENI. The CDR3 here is CASSPRQAAAGSGNTIYF. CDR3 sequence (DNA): TGTGCCAGCTCACCGAGACAGGCGGCGGCCGGTTCTGGAAACACCATATATTTT.

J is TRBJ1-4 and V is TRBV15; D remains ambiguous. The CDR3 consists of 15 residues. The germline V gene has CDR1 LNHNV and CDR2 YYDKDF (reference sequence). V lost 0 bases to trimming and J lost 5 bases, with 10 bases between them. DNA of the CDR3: TGTGCCACCAGCAGAGAAGGCAGGTTAAATGAAAAACTGTTTTTT. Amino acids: CATSREGRLNEKLFF.

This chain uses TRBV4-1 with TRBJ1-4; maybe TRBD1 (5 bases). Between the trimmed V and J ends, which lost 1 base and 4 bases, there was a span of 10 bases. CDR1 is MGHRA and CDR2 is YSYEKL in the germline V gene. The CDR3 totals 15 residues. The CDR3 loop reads CASSQGGGYNEKLFF. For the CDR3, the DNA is TGCGCCAGCAGCCAAGGGGGCGGTTATAATGAAAAACTGTTTTTT.

CDR3 loop: CASSQGQGDADTQYF. For the CDR3, the DNA is TGCGCCAGCAGCCAAGGGCAGGGTGACGCAGATACGCAGTATTTT. The rearrangement joins TRBV4-3 to TRBJ2-3; D may be TRBD1 (5 bases). V lost 1 base to trimming and J lost 4 bases, with 12 bases between them. The CDR3 is 15 amino acids. Germline values: CDR1 LGHNA, CDR2 YSLEER.

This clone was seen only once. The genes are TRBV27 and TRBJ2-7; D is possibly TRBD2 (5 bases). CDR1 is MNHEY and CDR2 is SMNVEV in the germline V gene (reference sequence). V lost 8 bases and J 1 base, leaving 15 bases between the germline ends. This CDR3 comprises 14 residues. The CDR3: CASRRVRVSYEQYF. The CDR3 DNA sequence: TGTGCCAGCCGCCGGGTGCGGGTTTCCTACGAGCAGTACTTC.

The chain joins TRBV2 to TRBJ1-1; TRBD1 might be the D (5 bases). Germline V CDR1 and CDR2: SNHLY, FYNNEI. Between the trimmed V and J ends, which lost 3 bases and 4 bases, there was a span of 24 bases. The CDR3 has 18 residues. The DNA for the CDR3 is TGTGCCAGCAGTGACAAGCGCGGGACTCCCACTCGGGGCACTGAAGCTTTCTTT. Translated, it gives CASSDKRGTPTRGTEAFF.

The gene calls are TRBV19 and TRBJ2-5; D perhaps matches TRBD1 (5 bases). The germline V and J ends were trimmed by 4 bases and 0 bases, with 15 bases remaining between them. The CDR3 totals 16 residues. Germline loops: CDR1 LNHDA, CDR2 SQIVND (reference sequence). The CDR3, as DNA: TGTGCCAGTAGTAGAAGACAGAGGCTAGACCAAGAGACCCAGTACTTC. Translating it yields CASSRRQRLDQETQYF.

The CDR3 is CASRGAGTGTNEQYF. The CDR3, as DNA: TGTGCCAGCAGAGGAGCCGGGACAGGGACCAACGAGCAGTACTTC. The chain carries TRBV28 and TRBJ2-7, with 9 nucleotides matching TRBD1. Germline assignment: CDR1 MDHEN and CDR2 SYDVKM. This CDR3 spans 15 amino acids. Losses at the gene ends were 6 bases for V and 5 bases for J; bases not matched to a gene: 11.

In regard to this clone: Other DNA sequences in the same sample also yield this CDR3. The chain's CDR3 is CASSTGGNTIYF. CDR3 nucleotide sequence: TGTGCCAGCAGTACAGGAGGAAACACCATATATTTT. This chain joins TRBV6-5 and TRBJ1-3; D is possibly TRBD1 (5 bases). The length of the CDR3 is 12 residues. Trimming removed 5 bases from V and 4 bases from J, with 6 bases in between. From germline, CDR1 is MNHEY and CDR2 SVGAGI.

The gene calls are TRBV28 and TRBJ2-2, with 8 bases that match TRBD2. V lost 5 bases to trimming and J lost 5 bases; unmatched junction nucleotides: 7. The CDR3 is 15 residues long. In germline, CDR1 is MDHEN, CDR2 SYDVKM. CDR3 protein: CASSISGVKTGELFF. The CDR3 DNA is TGTGCCAGCAGTATTAGCGGGGTTAAAACCGGGGAGCTGTTTTTT.

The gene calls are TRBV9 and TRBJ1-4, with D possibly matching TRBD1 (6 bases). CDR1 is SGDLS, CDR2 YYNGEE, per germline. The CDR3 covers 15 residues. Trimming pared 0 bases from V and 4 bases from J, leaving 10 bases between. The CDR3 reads CASSVAGAFNEKLFF. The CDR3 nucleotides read TGTGCCAGCAGCGTAGCAGGGGCTTTTAATGAAAAACTGTTTTTT.

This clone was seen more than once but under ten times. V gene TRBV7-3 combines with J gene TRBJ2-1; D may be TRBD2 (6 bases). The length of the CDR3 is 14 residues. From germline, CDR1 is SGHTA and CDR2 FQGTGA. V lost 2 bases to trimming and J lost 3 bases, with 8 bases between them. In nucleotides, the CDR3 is TGTGCCAGCAGCTTACTCGGGGGCTACAATGAGCAGTTCTTC. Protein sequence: CASSLLGGYNEQFF.

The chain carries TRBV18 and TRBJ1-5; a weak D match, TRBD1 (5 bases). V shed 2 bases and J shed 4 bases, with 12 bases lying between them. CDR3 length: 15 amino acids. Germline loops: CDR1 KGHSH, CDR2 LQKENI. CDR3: CASSPGGSGNQPQHF. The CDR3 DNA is TGTGCCAGCTCACCAGGGGGGTCCGGGAATCAGCCCCAGCATTTT.